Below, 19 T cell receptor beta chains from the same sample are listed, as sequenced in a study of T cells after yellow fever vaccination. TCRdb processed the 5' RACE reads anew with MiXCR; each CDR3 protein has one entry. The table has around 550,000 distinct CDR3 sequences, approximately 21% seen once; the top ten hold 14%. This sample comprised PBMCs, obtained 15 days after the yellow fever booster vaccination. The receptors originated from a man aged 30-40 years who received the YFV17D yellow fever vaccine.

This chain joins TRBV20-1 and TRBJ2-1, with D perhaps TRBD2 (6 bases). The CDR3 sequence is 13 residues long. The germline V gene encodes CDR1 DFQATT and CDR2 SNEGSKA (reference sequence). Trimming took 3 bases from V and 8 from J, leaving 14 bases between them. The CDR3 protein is CSARGTPAHEQFF. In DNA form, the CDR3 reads TGCAGTGCTAGGGGGACTCCGGCCCATGAGCAGTTCTTC.

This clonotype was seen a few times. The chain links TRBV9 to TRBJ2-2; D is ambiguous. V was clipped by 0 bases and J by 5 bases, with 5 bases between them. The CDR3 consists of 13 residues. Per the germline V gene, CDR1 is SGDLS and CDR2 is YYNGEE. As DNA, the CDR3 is TGTGCCAGCAGCGTAGCCCAGACCGGGGAGCTGTTTTTT. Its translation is CASSVAQTGELFF.

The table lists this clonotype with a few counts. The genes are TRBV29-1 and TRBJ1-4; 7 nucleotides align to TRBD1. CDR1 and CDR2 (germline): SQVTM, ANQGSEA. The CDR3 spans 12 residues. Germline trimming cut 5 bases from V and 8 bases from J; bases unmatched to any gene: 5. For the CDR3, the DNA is TGCAGCGTTTCGAGGGGGCGGGAAAAACTGTTTTTT. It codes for CSVSRGREKLFF.

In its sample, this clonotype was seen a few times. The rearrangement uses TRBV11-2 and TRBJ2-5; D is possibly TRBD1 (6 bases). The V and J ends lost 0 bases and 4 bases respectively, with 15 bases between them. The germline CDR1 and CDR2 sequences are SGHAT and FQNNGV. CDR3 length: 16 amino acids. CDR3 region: CASSLDHQGWGETQYF. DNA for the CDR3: TGTGCCAGCAGCTTAGATCACCAGGGGTGGGGAGAGACCCAGTACTTC.

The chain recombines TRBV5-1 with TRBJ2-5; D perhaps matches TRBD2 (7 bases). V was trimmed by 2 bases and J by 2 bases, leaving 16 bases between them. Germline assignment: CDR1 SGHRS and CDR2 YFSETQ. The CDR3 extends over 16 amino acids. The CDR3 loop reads CASSLGPAGTQETQYF. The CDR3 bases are TGCGCCAGCAGCTTAGGCCCAGCGGGGACACAAGAGACCCAGTACTTC.

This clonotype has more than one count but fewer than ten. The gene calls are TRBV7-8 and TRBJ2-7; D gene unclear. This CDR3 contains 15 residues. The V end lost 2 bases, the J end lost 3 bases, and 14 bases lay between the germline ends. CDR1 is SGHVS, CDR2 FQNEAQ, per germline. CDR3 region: CASSLRVTNDYEQYF. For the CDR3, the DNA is TGTGCCAGCAGCTTAAGGGTTACTAATGACTACGAGCAGTACTTC.

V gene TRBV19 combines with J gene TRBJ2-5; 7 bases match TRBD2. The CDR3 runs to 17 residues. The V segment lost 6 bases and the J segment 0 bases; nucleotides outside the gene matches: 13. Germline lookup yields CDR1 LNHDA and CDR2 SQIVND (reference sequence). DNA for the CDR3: TGTGCCAGTAGCGTCGCCGGGGCTAGCGGATACCAAGAGACCCAGTACTTC. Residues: CASSVAGASGYQETQYF.

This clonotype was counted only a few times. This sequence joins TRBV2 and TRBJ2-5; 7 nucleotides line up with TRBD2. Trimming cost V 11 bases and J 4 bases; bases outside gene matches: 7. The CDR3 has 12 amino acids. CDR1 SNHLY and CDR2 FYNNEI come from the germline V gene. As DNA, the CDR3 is TGTGCCGAGGGAGGGGTCGTAGAGACCCAGTACTTC. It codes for CAEGGVVETQYF.

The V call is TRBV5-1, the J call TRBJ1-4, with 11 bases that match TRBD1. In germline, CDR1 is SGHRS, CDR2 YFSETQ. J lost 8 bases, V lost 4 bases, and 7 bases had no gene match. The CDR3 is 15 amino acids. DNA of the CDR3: TGCGCCAGCAGCACGGGGACAGGGGGAGGCGAAAAACTGTTTTTT. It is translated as CASSTGTGGGEKLFF.

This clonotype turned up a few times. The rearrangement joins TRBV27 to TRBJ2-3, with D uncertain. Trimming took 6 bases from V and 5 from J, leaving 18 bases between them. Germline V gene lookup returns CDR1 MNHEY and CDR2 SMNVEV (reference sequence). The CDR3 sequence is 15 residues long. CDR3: CASSSSAGLEDTQYF. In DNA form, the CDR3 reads TGTGCCAGCAGCTCCTCGGCCGGGCTAGAAGATACGCAGTATTTT.

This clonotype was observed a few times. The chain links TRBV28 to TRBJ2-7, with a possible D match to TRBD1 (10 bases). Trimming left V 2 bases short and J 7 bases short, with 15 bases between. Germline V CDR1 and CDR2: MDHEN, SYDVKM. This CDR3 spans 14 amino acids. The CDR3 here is CASSLLAGQGEQYF. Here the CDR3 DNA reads TGTGCCAGCAGTTTACTAGCGGGACAGGGGGAGCAGTACTTC.

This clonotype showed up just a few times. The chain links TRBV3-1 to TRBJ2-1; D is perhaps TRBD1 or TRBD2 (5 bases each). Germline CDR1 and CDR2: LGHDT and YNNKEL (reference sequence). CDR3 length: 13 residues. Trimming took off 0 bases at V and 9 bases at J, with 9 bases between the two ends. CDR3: CASSQDLGGEQFF. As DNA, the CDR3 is TGTGCCAGCAGCCAAGATCTTGGGGGTGAGCAGTTCTTC.

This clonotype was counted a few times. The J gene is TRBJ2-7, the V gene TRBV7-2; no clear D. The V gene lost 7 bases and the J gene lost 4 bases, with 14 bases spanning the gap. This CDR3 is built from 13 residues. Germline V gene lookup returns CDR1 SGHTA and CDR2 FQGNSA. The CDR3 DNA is TGTGCCAGCAAGGACCGCCAAGGGTACGAGCAGTACTTC. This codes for CASKDRQGYEQYF.

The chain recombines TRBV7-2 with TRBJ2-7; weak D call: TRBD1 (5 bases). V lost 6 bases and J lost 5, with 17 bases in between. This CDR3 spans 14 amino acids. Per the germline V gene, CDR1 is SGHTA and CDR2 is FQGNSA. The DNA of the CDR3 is TGTGCCAGCAGACGTAGTGGGGCTGCCCACGAGCAGTACTTC. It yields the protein CASRRSGAAHEQYF. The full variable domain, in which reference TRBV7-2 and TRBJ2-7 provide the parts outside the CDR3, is GAGVSQSPSNKVTEKGKDVELRCDPISGHTALYWYRQSLGQGLEFLIYFQGNSAPDKSGLPSDRFSAERTGGSVSTLTIQRTQQEDSAVYLCASRRSGAAHEQYFGPGTRLTVT.

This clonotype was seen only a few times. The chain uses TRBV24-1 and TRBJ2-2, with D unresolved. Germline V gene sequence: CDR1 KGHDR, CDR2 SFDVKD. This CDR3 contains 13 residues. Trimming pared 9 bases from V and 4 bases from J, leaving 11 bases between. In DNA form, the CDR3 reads TGTGCCACCCAAATGCCGTTCACCGGGGAGCTGTTTTTT. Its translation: CATQMPFTGELFF.

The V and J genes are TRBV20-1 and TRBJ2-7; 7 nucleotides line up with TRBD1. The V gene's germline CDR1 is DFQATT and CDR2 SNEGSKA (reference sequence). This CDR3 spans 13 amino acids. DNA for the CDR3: TGCAGCCCGATCAGACAGGGAGAGAGGGAGCAGTACTTC. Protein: CSPIRQGEREQYF.

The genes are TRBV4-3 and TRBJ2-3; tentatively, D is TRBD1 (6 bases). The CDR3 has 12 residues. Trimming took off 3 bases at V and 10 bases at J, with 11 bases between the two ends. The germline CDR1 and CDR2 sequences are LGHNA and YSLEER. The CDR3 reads CASSQPGVAQYF. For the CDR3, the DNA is TGCGCCAGCAGCCAGCCAGGGGTGGCGCAGTATTTT.

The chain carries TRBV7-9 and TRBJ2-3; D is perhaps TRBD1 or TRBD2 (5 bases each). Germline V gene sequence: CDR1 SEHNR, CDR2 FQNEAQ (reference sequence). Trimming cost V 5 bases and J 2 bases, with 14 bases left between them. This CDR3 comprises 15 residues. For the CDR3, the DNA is TGTGCCAGCAGCGTCCGGGACGGTGTCACAGATACGCAGTATTTT. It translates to CASSVRDGVTDTQYF.

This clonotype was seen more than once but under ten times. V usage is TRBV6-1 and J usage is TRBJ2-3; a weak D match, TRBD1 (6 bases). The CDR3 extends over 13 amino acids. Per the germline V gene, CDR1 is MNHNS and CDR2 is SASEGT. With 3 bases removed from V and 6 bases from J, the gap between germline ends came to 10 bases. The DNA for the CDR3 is TGTGCCAGCAGTGATTGGGACATTGATACGCAGTATTTT. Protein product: CASSDWDIDTQYF.